Below, one T cell receptor beta chain is given with its context. Its antigen is as yet unknown. These data are taken from a study of cytomegalovirus exposure and HLA in healthy donors. Study results and caveats: V segments that were indistinguishable, TRBV6-2 and TRBV6-3 among them, were omitted from analysis. Testing in vitro showed a few CMV-associated chains specific for CMV antigens. Beyond CMV serostatus, there was no information to go on about immune exposure.

Trimming took off 1 base at V and 5 bases at J, with 12 bases between the two ends. The CDR3 extends over 14 amino acids. Germline V gene lookup returns CDR1 SQVTM and CDR2 ANQGSEA. PCR involved 60 Vbeta and 13 Jbeta primers. The repertoire was sequenced with immunoSEQ multiplex PCR; TCRdb's copy has only in-frame clones and lacks some. The sample yields fewer than 75,000 clones, 65% to 85% seen once. The chain joins TRBV29-1 to TRBJ2-1, with D perhaps TRBD2 (5 bases). Sequences were obtained from PBMCs. The source is a woman aged 25 to 39 in good health and CMV-seronegative. The CDR3: CSVEGGAWNNEQFF. CDR3 nucleotide sequence: TGCAGCGTTGAAGGGGGAGCCTGGAACAATGAGCAGTTCTTC.